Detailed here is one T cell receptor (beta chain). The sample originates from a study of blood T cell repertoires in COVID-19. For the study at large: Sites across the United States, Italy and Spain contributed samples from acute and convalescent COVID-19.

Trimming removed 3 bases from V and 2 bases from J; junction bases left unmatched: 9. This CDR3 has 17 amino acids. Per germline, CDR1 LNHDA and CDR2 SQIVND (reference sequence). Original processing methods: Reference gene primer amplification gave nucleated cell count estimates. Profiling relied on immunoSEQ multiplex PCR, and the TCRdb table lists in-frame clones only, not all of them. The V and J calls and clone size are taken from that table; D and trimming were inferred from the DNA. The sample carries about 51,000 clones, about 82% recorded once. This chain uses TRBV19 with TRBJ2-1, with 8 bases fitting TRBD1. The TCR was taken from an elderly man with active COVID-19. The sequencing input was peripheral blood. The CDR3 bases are TGTGCCAGTAGTATTGGTACCGGGACAGGCACCTACAATGAGCAGTTCTTC. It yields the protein CASSIGTGTGTYNEQFF.